These T cell receptor beta chains were read from a single sample in a study of regulatory and conventional T cells in RAG deficiency. Assay: immunoSEQ multiplex PCR; the TCRdb copy retains only in-frame clones and omits some. The data contain approximately 21,000 clones, 95% to 96% of them seen just once; the ten biggest clones take up over 1%. A further study also used this sample, focusing on regulatory T cells.

Sequencing was performed on CD25- CD4+ T cells sorted from blood. The receptors stem from a human donor in good health. The CDR3 runs from the conserved cysteine through the conserved F or W. The order of the fields is J gene, V gene, clone size, D gene, CDR3 protein, CDR3 DNA. D genes are given only for firm matches. Clone size is shown for a subset of rows, as once, few, many or a class of expanded clone.

TRBJ2-7	TRBV4-1	NA	NA	CASSQGGTAVYEQYF	TGCGCCAGCAGCCAAGGCGGGACAGCAGTTTACGAGCAGTACTTC
TRBJ2-7	TRBV7-9	once	TRBD1	CASSPGQGVHEQYF	TGTGCCAGCAGCCCCGGACAGGGTGTCCACGAGCAGTACTTC
TRBJ2-1	TRBV30	NA	NA	CAWSVDGDNEQFF	TGTGCCTGGAGTGTAGACGGGGATAATGAGCAGTTCTTC
TRBJ2-7	TRBV27	NA	TRBD1	CASSSLRQGMVYEQYF	TGTGCCAGCAGTTCCCTCCGACAGGGGATGGTCTACGAGCAGTACTTC
TRBJ2-1	TRBV19	once	NA	CASSRTEGVYNEQFF	TGTGCCAGTAGTCGGACCGAGGGTGTCTACAATGAGCAGTTCTTC
TRBJ2-5	TRBV4-1	NA	TRBD2	CASSQEGGGGETQYF	TGCGCCAGCAGCCAAGAGGGCGGGGGAGGGGAGACCCAGTACTTC
TRBJ1-6	TRBV5-5	NA	NA	CASSQYNSPLHF	TGTGCCAGCAGCCAGTATAATTCACCCCTCCACTTT
TRBJ2-3	TRBV4-3	NA	TRBD1	CASSQETGWTDTQYF	TGCGCCAGCAGCCAAGAGACAGGGTGGACAGATACGCAGTATTTT
TRBJ2-3	TRBV6-5	NA	TRBD2	CANQLAGGGDTQYF	TGTGCCAACCAACTAGCGGGGGGTGGTGATACGCAGTATTTT
TRBJ1-2	TRBV4-1	NA	NA	CASSQDIHERGGYTF	TGCGCCAGCAGCCAAGATATCCACGAGAGAGGTGGCTACACCTTC
TRBJ2-5	TRBV7-7	NA	TRBD2	CASSPSGGQETQYF	TGTGCCAGCAGCCCTAGCGGGGGGCAAGAGACCCAGTACTTC
TRBJ1-2	TRBV2	NA	TRBD1	CASSQDRANYGYTF	TGTGCCAGCAGTCAGGACAGGGCTAACTATGGCTACACCTTC
TRBJ1-1	TRBV2	NA	NA	CASTWAGMNTEAFF	TGTGCCAGCACCTGGGCCGGGATGAACACTGAAGCTTTCTTT
TRBJ2-3	TRBV5-1	NA	NA	CASSLNRATGDTQYF	TGCGCCAGCAGCTTGAACAGGGCCACCGGGGATACGCAGTATTTT
TRBJ2-7	TRBV7-9	NA	TRBD2	CASSFSGGEDEQYF	TGTGCCAGCAGCTTTAGCGGGGGAGAAGACGAGCAGTACTTC
TRBJ1-2	TRBV6-5	NA	NA	CASSPTREGTSYTF	TGTGCCAGCAGTCCCACTCGCGAGGGAACAAGCTACACCTTC
TRBJ1-3	TRBV18	NA	NA	CASSPLPGNSGNTIYF	TGTGCCAGCTCACCACTACCAGGGAACTCTGGAAACACCATATATTTT
TRBJ1-1	TRBV19	NA	NA	CASSSRGLGTEAFF	TGTGCCAGTAGTTCCCGGGGGTTAGGCACTGAAGCTTTCTTT
TRBJ1-2	TRBV28	NA	NA	CASQFSAARGGYGYTF	TGTGCCAGCCAGTTTTCGGCCGCTCGAGGGGGCTATGGCTACACCTTC
TRBJ2-2	TRBV10-1	NA	NA	CASSGQGTGELFF	TGCGCCAGCAGTGGGCAGGGGACCGGGGAGCTGTTTTTT
TRBJ2-2	TRBV9	NA	TRBD1	CASSVGGQTNTGELFF	TGTGCCAGCAGCGTAGGGGGACAGACGAACACCGGGGAGCTGTTTTTT
TRBJ1-5	TRBV19	NA	NA	CASSIDKAGGNQPQHF	TGTGCCAGTAGTATAGATAAGGCAGGAGGAAATCAGCCCCAGCATTTT
TRBJ2-3	TRBV4-1	once	TRBD2	CASSQIGLAGGPDTQYF	TGCGCCAGCAGCCAGATCGGACTAGCGGGGGGACCCGATACGCAGTATTTT
TRBJ1-2	TRBV30	NA	TRBD1	CAWRWTGILGGYTF	TGTGCCTGGAGGTGGACAGGGATCTTGGGAGGCTACACCTTC
TRBJ1-1	TRBV5-1	NA	NA	CASSLAPGNTEAFF	TGCGCCAGCAGCTTGGCCCCAGGGAACACTGAAGCTTTCTTT
TRBJ2-2	TRBV4-1	NA	NA	CASSQSSPTGELFF	TGCGCCAGCAGCCAGTCCTCCCCTACCGGGGAGCTGTTTTTT
TRBJ1-1	TRBV5-4	once	TRBD1	CASSRDRSEGAFF	TGTGCCAGCAGCCGGGACAGGTCTGAAGGGGCTTTCTTT
TRBJ1-3	TRBV7-2	NA	TRBD1	CASSRDRASGNTIYF	TGTGCCAGCAGCCGCGACAGGGCGTCGGGAAACACCATATATTTT
TRBJ1-5	TRBV6-4	NA	NA	CASIHRHGTYSNQPQHF	TGTGCCAGCATCCACCGCCACGGGACATATAGCAATCAGCCCCAGCATTTT
TRBJ2-6	TRBV19	NA	TRBD1	CASSIVGTGGFGANVLTF	TGTGCCAGTAGTATAGTGGGGACAGGGGGGTTTGGGGCCAACGTCCTGACTTTC
TRBJ1-1	TRBV5-5	NA	NA	CASSRDGGWGTEAFF	TGTGCCAGCAGCCGGGACGGAGGGTGGGGCACTGAAGCTTTCTTT
TRBJ2-3	TRBV19	NA	TRBD2	CASSMSSGGWDTQYF	TGTGCCAGTAGTATGTCCAGCGGGGGGTGGGATACGCAGTATTTT